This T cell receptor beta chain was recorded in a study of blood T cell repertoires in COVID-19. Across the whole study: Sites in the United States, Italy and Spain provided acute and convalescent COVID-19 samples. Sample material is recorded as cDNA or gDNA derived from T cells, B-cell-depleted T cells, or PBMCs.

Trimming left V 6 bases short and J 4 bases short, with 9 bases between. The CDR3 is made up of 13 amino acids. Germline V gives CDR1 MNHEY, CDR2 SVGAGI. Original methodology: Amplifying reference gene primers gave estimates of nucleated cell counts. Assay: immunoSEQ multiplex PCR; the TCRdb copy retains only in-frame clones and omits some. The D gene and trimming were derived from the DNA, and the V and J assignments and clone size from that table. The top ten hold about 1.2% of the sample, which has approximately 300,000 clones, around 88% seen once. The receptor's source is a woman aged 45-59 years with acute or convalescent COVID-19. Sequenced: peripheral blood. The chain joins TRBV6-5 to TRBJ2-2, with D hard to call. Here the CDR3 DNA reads TGTGCCAGCAGAACCAGAAGCACCGGGGAGCTGTTTTTT. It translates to CASRTRSTGELFF.